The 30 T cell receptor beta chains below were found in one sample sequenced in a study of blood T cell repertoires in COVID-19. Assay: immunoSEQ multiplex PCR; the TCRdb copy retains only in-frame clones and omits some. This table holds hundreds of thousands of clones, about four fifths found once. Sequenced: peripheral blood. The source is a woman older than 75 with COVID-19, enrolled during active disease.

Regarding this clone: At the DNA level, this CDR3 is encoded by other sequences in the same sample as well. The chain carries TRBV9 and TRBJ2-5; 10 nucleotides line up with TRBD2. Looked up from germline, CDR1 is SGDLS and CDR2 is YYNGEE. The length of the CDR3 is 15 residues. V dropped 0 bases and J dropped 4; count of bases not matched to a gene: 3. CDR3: CASSVAAGGRETQYF. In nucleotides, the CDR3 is TGTGCCAGCAGCGTAGCAGCGGGGGGGCGAGAGACCCAGTACTTC.

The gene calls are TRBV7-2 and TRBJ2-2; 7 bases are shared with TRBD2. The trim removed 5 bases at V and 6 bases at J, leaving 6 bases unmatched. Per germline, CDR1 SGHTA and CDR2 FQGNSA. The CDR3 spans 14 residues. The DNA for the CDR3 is TGTGCCAGCAGCCCGGGACGGGGGGCCGGGGAGCTGTTTTTT. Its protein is CASSPGRGAGELFF. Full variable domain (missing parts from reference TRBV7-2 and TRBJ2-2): GAGVSQSPSNKVTEKGKDVELRCDPISGHTALYWYRQSLGQGLEFLIYFQGNSAPDKSGLPSDRFSAERTGGSVSTLTIQRTQQEDSAVYLCASSPGRGAGELFFGEGSRLTVL.

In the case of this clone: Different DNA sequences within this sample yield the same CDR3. The CDR3, as DNA: TGCGCCAGCAGCCAAGGCGGGGCCTCCTACGAGCAGTACTTC. It encodes CASSQGGASYEQYF. The rearrangement links TRBV4-1 to TRBJ2-7; D possibly corresponds to TRBD2 (6 bases). Germline V lookup: CDR1 MGHRA, CDR2 YSYEKL. V was clipped by 1 base and J by 0 bases, with 7 bases between them. The CDR3 length is 14 residues.

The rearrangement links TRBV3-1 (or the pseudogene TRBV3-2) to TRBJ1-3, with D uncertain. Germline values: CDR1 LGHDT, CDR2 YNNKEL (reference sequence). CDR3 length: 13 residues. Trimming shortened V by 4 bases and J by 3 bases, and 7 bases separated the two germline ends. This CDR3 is CASSPRVGNTIYF. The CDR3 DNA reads TGTGCCAGCAGCCCCCGGGTTGGAAACACCATATATTTT.

CDR3 in DNA: TGTGCCTCTTCACGGGGACTAGCGGCCCAAGAGACCCAGTACTTC. It is translated as CASSRGLAAQETQYF. The genes are TRBV19 and TRBJ2-5; 11 nucleotides align to TRBD2. This CDR3 is 15 amino acids long. Losses at the gene ends were 11 bases for V and 1 base for J; bases not matched to a gene: 9. Germline CDR1 is LNHDA and CDR2 is SQIVND (reference sequence). The whole variable domain, filled in from reference TRBV19 and TRBJ2-5, reads DGGITQSPKYLFRKEGQNVTLSCEQNLNHDAMYWYRQDPGQGLRLIYYSQIVNDFQKGDIAEGYSVSREKKESFPLTVTSAQKNPTAFYLCASSRGLAAQETQYFGPGTRLLVL.

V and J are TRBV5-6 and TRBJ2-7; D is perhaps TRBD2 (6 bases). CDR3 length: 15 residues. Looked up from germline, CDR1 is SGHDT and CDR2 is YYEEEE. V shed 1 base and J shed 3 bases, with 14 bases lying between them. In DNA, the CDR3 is TGTGCCAGCAGCTTGACTCGCCGGGGGTTCTACGAGCAGTACTTC. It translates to CASSLTRRGFYEQYF.

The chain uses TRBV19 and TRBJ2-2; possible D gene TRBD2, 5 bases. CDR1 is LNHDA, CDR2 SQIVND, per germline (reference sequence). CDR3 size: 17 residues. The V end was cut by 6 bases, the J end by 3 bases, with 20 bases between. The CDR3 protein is CASSPSSWLADTGELFF. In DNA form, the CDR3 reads TGTGCCAGTAGCCCAAGTTCCTGGCTAGCCGACACCGGGGAGCTGTTTTTT.

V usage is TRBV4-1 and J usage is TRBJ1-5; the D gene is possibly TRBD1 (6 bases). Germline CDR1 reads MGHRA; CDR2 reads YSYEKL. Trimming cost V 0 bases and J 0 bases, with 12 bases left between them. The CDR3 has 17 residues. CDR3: CASSQEGRGSSNQPQHF. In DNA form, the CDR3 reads TGCGCCAGCAGCCAAGAGGGCAGGGGATCTAGCAATCAGCCCCAGCATTTT.

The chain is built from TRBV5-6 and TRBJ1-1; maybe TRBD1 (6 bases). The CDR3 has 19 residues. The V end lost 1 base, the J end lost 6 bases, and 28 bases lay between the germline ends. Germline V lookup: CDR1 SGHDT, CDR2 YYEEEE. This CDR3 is CASSLRWDTGFSRIPEAFF. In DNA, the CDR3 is TGTGCCAGCAGCTTGCGTTGGGACACGGGGTTCTCCCGCATACCTGAAGCTTTCTTT.

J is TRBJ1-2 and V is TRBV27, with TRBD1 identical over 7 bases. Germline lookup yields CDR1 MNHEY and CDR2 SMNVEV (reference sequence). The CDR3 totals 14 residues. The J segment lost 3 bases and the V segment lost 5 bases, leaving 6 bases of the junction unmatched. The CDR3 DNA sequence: TGTGCCAGCAGTCCTTGGACAGGAGACTATGGCTACACCTTC. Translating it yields CASSPWTGDYGYTF.

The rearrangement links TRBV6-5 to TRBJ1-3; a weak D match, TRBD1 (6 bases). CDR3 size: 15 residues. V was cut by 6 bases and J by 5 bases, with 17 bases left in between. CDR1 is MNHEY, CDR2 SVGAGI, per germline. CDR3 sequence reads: CASRPPTGQRNTIYF. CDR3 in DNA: TGTGCCAGCAGACCCCCCACAGGGCAGAGAAACACCATATATTTT.

In DNA, the CDR3 is TGTGCCAGCAGCCTCCAGAGACTAGCGGGAGATACGCAGTATTTT. Amino acid sequence: CASSLQRLAGDTQYF. This sequence joins TRBV7-6 and TRBJ2-3; TRBD2 aligns across 10 bases. The germline CDR1 and CDR2 sequences are SGHVS and FNYEAQ. V gave up 5 bases and J gave up 5 bases; unmatched junction bases: 7. This CDR3 spans 15 amino acids.

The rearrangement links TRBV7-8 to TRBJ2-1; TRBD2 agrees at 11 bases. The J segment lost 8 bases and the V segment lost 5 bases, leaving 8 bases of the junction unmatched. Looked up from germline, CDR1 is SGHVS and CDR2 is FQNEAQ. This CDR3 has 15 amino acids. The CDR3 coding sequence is TGTGCCAGCAGCCGAGTACTAGCGGGAGATGATGAGCAGTTCTTC. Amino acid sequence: CASSRVLAGDDEQFF.

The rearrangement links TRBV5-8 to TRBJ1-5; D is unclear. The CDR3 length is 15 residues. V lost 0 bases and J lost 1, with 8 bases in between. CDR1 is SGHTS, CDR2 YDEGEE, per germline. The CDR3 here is CASSLGGESNQPQHF. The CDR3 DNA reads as TGTGCCAGCAGCTTGGGGGGAGAGAGCAATCAGCCCCAGCATTTT.

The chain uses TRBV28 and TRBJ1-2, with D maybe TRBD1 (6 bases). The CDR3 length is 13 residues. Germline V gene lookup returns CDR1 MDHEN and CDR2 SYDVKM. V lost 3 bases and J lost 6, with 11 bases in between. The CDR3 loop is CASSFRGADGYTF. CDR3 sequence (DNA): TGTGCCAGCAGTTTTCGGGGGGCGGATGGCTACACCTTC.

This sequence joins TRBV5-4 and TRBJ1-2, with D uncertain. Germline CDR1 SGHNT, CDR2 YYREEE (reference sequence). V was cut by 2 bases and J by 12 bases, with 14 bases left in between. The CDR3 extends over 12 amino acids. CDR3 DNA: TGTGCCAGCAGCTTAATGTCAGGCTTCCACACCTTC. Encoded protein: CASSLMSGFHTF.

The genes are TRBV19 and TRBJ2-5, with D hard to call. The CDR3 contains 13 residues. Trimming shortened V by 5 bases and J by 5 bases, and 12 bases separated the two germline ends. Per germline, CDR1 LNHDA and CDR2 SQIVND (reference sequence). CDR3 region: CASSSQHQETQYF. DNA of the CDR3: TGTGCCAGTAGTTCTCAACATCAGGAGACCCAGTACTTC.

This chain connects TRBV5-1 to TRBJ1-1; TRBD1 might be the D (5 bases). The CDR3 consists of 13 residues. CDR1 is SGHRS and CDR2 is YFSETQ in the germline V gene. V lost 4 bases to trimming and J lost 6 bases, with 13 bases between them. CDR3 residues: CASSPAGRAEAFF. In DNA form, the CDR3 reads TGCGCCAGCAGCCCCGCAGGGAGGGCTGAAGCTTTCTTT. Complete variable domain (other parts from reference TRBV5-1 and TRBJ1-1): KAGVTQTPRYLIKTRGQQVTLSCSPISGHRSVSWYQQTPGQGLQFLFEYFSETQRNKGNFPGRFSGRQFSNSRSEMNVSTLELGDSALYLCASSPAGRAEAFFGQGTRLTVV.

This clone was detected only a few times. In DNA form, the CDR3 reads TGTGCCAGCAGCTTATTCTCTGGCCGTTTGCGGGACTGGGGCACTGAAGCTTTCTTT. The encoded protein is CASSLFSGRLRDWGTEAFF. The chain couples TRBV7-2 to TRBJ1-1; maybe TRBD1 (5 bases). CDR3 length: 19 residues. Deletions cut 2 bases from V and 4 bases from J, with 26 bases between. Germline V gene lookup returns CDR1 SGHTA and CDR2 FQGNSA.

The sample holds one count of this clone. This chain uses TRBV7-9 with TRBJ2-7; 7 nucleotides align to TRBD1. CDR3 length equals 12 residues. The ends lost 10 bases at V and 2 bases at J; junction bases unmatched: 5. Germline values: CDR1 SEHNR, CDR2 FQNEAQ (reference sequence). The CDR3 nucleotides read TGTGCCAACCCGGGACAGACCTACGAGCAGTACTTC. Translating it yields CANPGQTYEQYF.

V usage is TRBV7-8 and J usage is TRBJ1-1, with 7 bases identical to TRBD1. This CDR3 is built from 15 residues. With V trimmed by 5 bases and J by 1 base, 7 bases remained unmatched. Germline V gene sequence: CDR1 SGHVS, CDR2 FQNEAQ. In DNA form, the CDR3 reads TGTGCCAGCAGCCTATTTAGGACAGGGAACACTGAAGCTTTCTTT. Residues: CASSLFRTGNTEAFF.

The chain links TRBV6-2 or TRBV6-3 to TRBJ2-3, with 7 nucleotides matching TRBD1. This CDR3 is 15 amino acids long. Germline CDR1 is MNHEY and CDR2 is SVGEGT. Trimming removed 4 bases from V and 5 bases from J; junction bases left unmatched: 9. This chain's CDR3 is CASSSTRYRGDTQYF. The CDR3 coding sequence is TGTGCCAGCAGTTCGACTCGGTACAGGGGAGATACGCAGTATTTT.

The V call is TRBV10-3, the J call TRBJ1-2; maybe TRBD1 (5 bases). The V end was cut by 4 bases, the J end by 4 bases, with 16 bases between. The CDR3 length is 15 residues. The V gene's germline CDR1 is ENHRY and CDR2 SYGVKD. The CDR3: CAISASTVGGYGYTF. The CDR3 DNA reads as TGTGCCATCAGTGCCTCGACAGTCGGGGGCTATGGCTACACCTTC.

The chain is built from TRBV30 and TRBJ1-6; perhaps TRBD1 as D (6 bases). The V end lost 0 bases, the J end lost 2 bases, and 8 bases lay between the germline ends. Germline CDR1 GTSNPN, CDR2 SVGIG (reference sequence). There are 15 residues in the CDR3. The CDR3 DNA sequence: TGTGCCTGGAGTGTACAGGGAACCTATAATTCACCCCTCCACTTT. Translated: CAWSVQGTYNSPLHF.

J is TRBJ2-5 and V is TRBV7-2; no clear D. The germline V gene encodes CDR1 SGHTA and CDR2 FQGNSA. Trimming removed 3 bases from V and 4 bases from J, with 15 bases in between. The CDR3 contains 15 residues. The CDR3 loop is CASSFYSGFGETQYF. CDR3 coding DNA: TGTGCCAGCAGCTTTTACAGTGGGTTTGGAGAGACCCAGTACTTC.

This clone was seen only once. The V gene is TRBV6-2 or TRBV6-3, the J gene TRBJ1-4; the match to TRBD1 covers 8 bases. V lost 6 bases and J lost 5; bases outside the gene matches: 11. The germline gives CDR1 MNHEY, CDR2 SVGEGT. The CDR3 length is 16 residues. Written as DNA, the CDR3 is TGTGCCAGCAGCCTACGTGGGACAGGCGGGAATGAAAAACTGTTTTTT. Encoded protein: CASSLRGTGGNEKLFF.

CDR3 DNA: TGTGCCAGCAGCTATACAGGGAACACTGAAGCTTTCTTT. Translation: CASSYTGNTEAFF. The J gene is TRBJ1-1, the V gene TRBV27; possible D gene TRBD1, 5 bases. The germline CDR1 and CDR2 sequences are MNHEY and SMNVEV (reference sequence). The CDR3 consists of 13 residues. V was cut by 6 bases and J by 1 base, with 9 bases left in between.

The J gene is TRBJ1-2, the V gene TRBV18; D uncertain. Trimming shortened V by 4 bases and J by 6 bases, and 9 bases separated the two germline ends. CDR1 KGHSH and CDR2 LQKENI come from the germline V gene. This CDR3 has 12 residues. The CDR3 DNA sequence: TGTGCCAGCTCACTAACGCGAGATGGCTACACCTTC. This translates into CASSLTRDGYTF.

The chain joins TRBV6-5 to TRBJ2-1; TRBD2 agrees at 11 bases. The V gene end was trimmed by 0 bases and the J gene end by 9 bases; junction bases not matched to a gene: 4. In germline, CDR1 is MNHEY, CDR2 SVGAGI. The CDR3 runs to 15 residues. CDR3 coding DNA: TGTGCCAGCAGTTACTCGACTAGCGGGGCCGGTGAGCAGTTCTTC. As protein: CASSYSTSGAGEQFF.

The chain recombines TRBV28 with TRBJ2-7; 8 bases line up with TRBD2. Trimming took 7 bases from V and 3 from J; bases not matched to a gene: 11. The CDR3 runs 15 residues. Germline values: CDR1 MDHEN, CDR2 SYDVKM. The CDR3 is CASTRGGGTIYEQYF. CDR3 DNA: TGTGCCAGCACTCGGGGGGGCGGGACGATCTACGAGCAGTACTTC.